This T cell receptor (beta chain) came from a study of blood T cell repertoires in COVID-19. Across the whole study: The study drew acute and convalescent COVID-19 samples from the United States, Italy and Spain.

Only in-frame clones appear in the TCRdb table, and some are missing; sequencing was by immunoSEQ multiplex PCR. The sample has fewer than 400,000 clones; approximately 86% are singletons. The CDR3 consists of 16 residues. The germline gives CDR1 LNHDA, CDR2 SQIVND (reference sequence). V lost 5 bases, J lost 2 bases, and 9 bases stayed unmatched. Sequenced input: peripheral blood. This clonotype was obtained from a human donor in a cohort sampled during active COVID-19. The chain has TRBV19 and TRBJ2-3, with 8 bases lining up with TRBD1. This chain's CDR3 is CASSSWTGRVTDTQYF. The CDR3 coding sequence is TGTGCCAGTAGTTCCTGGACAGGGAGAGTCACAGATACGCAGTATTTT.